The clone carrying this TCR beta chain was observed a single time. Its antigen is unidentified. The CDR3 runs 15 residues. Germline values: CDR1 SGHTA, CDR2 FQGNSA. The V and J ends lost 3 bases and 7 bases, in that order; junction bases with no gene match: 6. The entry originates in a study of T-cell memory formation after mild COVID-19. Study-wide context: Largely, the TCR clusters proved donor specific. Study-level results: Some SARS-CoV-2-responding clones were already detected in memory before infection. CD4+ clones that contracted lay mainly in CM and EM; CD8+ ones lay in EMRA.

With constant-segment primers, 5'RACE yielded cDNA libraries of TCR alpha and TCR beta that carried sample barcodes and UMIs. TCRdb re-analysed the 5' RACE reads in MiXCR, keeping a single row per CDR3 protein. The sample holds approximately 240,000 distinct CDR3 sequences, about 17% seen once. The clonotype comes from a man aged 18 to 30 who had mild COVID-19 (a few samples of this study predate the infection). Cell type and time point are not known. Sequenced sample: PBMCs or a T cell subset sorted from them (not recorded which). This chain links TRBV7-2 with TRBJ1-5, with 10 nucleotides matching TRBD1. The CDR3 sequence is CASSFGGTGEQPQHF. In nucleotides, the CDR3 is TGTGCCAGCAGCTTTGGTGGGACAGGGGAGCAGCCCCAGCATTTT.